This TCR beta chain was recorded in a study of blood T cell repertoires in COVID-19. Looking at the study overall: From the United States, Italy and Spain came samples of acute and convalescent COVID-19. PBMCs, B-cell-depleted T cells, or T cells were the source of the cDNA or gDNA that made up the material.

Trimming pared 8 bases from V and 0 bases from J, leaving 11 bases between. Germline V gene sequence: CDR1 SGHNT, CDR2 YENEEA. The CDR3 consists of 15 residues. Per the study methods: By means of reference gene primer amplification, nucleated cell counts were estimated. Profiling relied on immunoSEQ multiplex PCR, and the TCRdb table lists in-frame clones only, not all of them. V and J calls and clone size are copied from that table; D and trimming were computed from the DNA. The table has about 100,000 clones, roughly nine tenths seen once. The chain carries TRBV11-3 and TRBJ1-6; possible D gene TRBD1, 5 bases. The sequenced sample was peripheral blood. The TCR originated in a man aged 50-60 years with acute or convalescent COVID-19. Written as DNA, the CDR3 is TGTGCCAGCGGGACTGGGAGCTCCTATAATTCACCCCTCCACTTT. Translated, it gives CASGTGSSYNSPLHF.